What follows are 9 T cell receptor beta chains derived from one specimen sequenced in a study of vaccination and CD4 T cells after COVID-19 (dated 2022 in TCRdb). The sample's treatment or condition, from its label and the paper: roughly 11-day PBMC culture with coronavirus spike peptide pools or control peptides (ViraFEST assay). These TCRs' antigens remain unknown. Library construction relied on PCR. TCRdb shows the sequencer as Illumina iSeq 100. TCR sequencing of DNA from cultured CD4+ T cells used the Oncomine TCR Beta short-read assay at the Johns Hopkins FTIC core. TCRdb passed the public sequencing reads through fastp at Q25 and MiXCR, retaining productive beta sequences. Identical CDR3 protein sequences are pooled into one entry, listed with their most common genes and DNA. The sample yields some 14,000 distinct CDR3 sequences; 45% to 55% were counted once. The leading ten clones occupy about 10% of the sample.

The sequencing sample was made of CD4+ T cells from blood, cultured in vitro. Receptor source: a human donor who had recovered from COVID-19.

This chain joins TRBV7-2 and TRBJ1-1; the D is unclear. The CDR3 has 13 residues. Germline V gives CDR1 SGHTA, CDR2 FQGNSA. Trimming removed 6 bases from V and 1 base from J, with 9 bases in between. CDR3 region: CASRRQPNTEAFF. In nucleotides, the CDR3 is TGTGCCAGCAGACGACAACCGAACACTGAAGCTTTCTTT.

V is TRBV11-2 and J is TRBJ2-7; D may match TRBD1 or TRBD2 (6 bases each). V lost 4 bases, J lost 2 bases, and 12 bases lay in between. The CDR3 length is 14 residues. CDR1 and CDR2 from the germline V gene are SGHAT and FQNNGV. CDR3 bases: TGTGCCAGCAGCTCGACTAGGGGGGCCTACGAGCAGTACTTC. This gives the protein CASSSTRGAYEQYF.

This clonotype was counted between two and nine times. The CDR3 reads CASSDSTSGSNEQFF. The CDR3, as DNA: TGTGCCAGCAGTGACTCGACTAGCGGGAGCAATGAGCAGTTCTTC. This chain joins TRBV6-4 and TRBJ2-1, with 12 positions matching TRBD2. This CDR3 comprises 15 residues. V trimming: 0 bases; J trimming: 6 bases; junction bases outside the gene matches: 0. Looked up from germline, CDR1 is MRHNA and CDR2 is SNTAGT.

The V and J genes are TRBV20-1 and TRBJ1-5; 11 bases match TRBD1. The V gene's germline CDR1 is DFQATT and CDR2 SNEGSKA (reference sequence). After removal of 7 bases from V and 5 bases from J, the junction contained 4 bases not matched to a gene. CDR3 size: 13 residues. CDR3 in DNA: TGCAGTGTGCCGGGACAGGGGGATCAGCCCCAGCATTTT. It translates to CSVPGQGDQPQHF.

This rearrangement joins TRBV20-1 to TRBJ2-7; 13 bases are a match to TRBD2. This CDR3 is 15 amino acids long. Looked up from germline, CDR1 is DFQATT and CDR2 is SNEGSKA (reference sequence). With V trimmed by 1 base and J by 2 bases, 2 bases remained unmatched. CDR3 protein: CSARGGLAGTYEQYF. CDR3 nucleotide sequence: TGCAGTGCTAGAGGGGGACTAGCGGGAACCTACGAGCAGTACTTC.

In DNA form, the CDR3 reads TGTGCCAGCAGCCCGGACAGGATGATTGAAGCTTTCTTT. This translates into CASSPDRMIEAFF. The V gene is TRBV5-4, the J gene TRBJ1-1; 7 bases map to TRBD1. Germline CDR1 SGHNT, CDR2 YYREEE (reference sequence). The CDR3 covers 13 residues. V trimming: 4 bases; J trimming: 7 bases; junction bases outside the gene matches: 7.

The genes are TRBV7-2 and TRBJ1-2, with TRBD1 matching 7 bases. V lost 1 base and J lost 5; bases outside the gene matches: 4. The CDR3 extends over 14 amino acids. The V gene's germline CDR1 is SGHTA and CDR2 FQGNSA. The CDR3 region is CASSLGGGPYGYTF. The DNA for the CDR3 is TGTGCCAGCAGCTTAGGAGGGGGCCCGTATGGCTACACCTTC.

The chain employs TRBV6-1 and TRBJ2-1; possible D gene TRBD2, 5 bases. Germline loops: CDR1 MNHNS, CDR2 SASEGT. The V end lost 4 bases, the J end lost 5 bases, and 12 bases lay between the germline ends. This CDR3 is built from 14 residues. The CDR3 is CASSVQPTNNEQFF. DNA of the CDR3: TGTGCCAGCAGTGTACAACCGACTAACAATGAGCAGTTCTTC.

Remarks on this clonotype: Germline and junction disagree at one end, which may indicate a read error. The chain combines TRBV20-1 with TRBJ1-6; the D is unclear. The germline gives CDR1 DFQATT, CDR2 SNEGSKA (reference sequence). The CDR3 is 16 residues long. In DNA form, the CDR3 reads TGCAGTGCTCCCGGACGGATAAGCTCCTATAATTCACCCCTCCGCTTT. This sequence encodes CSAPGRISSYNSPLRF.